The present T cell receptor (beta chain) was sequenced within a study of Ad26.COV2.S vaccination and SARS-CoV-2 variants. Study-wide findings and caveats: It was vaccine recipients, not placebo recipients, who had the higher spike-specific TCR breadth. It was reported that spike-specific CD8+ and CD4+ T cell responses were substantially broad after vaccination. Placebo recipients and vaccine recipients were similar in non-spike TCR breadth. Responses of T cells in total may have been underestimated by the TCR breadth and depth analyses.

Sequenced by immunoSEQ multiplex PCR; TCRdb stores in-frame clones only, minus some. This sample has 180,000 or so clones, with 87% found just once. A note on this clone: What it binds is unknown.

The TCR comes from a human donor who had recovered from COVID-19. Material: peripheral blood, obtained after recovery from COVID-19.

CDR3 coding DNA: TGTGCCAGCACGGCCCTACGGGACGTGCCTGAAGCTTTCTTT. This codes for CASTALRDVPEAFF. V and J are TRBV28 and TRBJ1-1; D is perhaps TRBD1 (5 bases). The germline V gene encodes CDR1 MDHEN and CDR2 SYDVKM. Trimming took 7 bases from V and 6 from J, leaving 18 bases between them. The CDR3 has 14 residues.